The clone carrying this TCR beta chain has at least ten counts. Its antigen is undetermined. Between the trimmed V and J ends, which lost 5 bases and 3 bases, there was a span of 26 bases. This CDR3 region has 18 residues. Germline assignment: CDR1 MNHEY and CDR2 SVGEGT. Time point here: newly diagnosed GD, antithyroid drugs for less than 3 months. From PBMCs, RNA was extracted and then used to make the TCR library. EDTA tubes held 9 to 10 milliliters of peripheral blood from each patient. This entry is derived from a study of regulatory T cells in long-lasting Graves disease. Building the TCR beta libraries relied on iRepertoire HTBI primers, and CDR3 regions underwent Arm-PCR. TCRdb re-analysed the multiplex PCR reads in MiXCR, keeping a single row per CDR3 protein. Here the sample spans 400,000 to 550,000 distinct CDR3 sequences, about 16% being singletons. Findings and limits, study-wide: Newly diagnosed patients had higher TCR diversity than persistent Graves' patients did.

These data were also filed under a second study, of T cells in Graves' hyperthyroidism and ophthalmopathy. That report notes: Using 13 V-J features, a model discriminated ophthalmopathy from stable hyperthyroidism.

The material was peripheral blood mononuclear cells (PBMCs), obtained at new diagnosis, from a patient treated with antithyroid drugs. V is TRBV6-2 or TRBV6-3 and J is TRBJ2-7; D may correspond to TRBD1 or TRBD2 (5 bases each). This clonotype originated in a woman in her thirties with Graves disease. The CDR3 is CASSNEGFLVHRNYEQYF. The CDR3 coding sequence is TGTGCCAGCAGTAATGAGGGGTTTTTGGTCCATCGCAACTACGAGCAGTACTTC.